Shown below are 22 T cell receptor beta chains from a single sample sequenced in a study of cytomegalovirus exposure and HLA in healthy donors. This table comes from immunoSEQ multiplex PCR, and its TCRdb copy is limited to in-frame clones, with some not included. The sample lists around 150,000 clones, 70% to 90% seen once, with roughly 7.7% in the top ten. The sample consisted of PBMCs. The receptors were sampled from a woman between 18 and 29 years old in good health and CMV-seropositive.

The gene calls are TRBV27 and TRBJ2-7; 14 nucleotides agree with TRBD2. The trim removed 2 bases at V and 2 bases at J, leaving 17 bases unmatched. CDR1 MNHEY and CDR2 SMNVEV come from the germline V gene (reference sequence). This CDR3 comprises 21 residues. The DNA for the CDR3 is TGTGCCAGCAGTTTACGACTAGCGGGGGGGCTCAGGTCAGCGTTTACCTACGAGCAGTACTTC. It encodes CASSLRLAGGLRSAFTYEQYF.

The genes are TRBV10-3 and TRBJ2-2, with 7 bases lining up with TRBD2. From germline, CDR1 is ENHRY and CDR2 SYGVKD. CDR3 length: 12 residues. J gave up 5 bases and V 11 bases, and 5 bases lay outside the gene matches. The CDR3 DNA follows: TGTGCCGTCAACGGGGGGACCGGGGAGCTGTTTTTT. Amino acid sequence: CAVNGGTGELFF.

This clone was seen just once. CDR3 amino acids: CASSIGDQPQHF. The CDR3 nucleotides read TGTGCCAGCAGCATAGGAGATCAGCCCCAGCATTTT. J is TRBJ1-5 and V is TRBV28; D is unresolved. The germline CDR1 and CDR2 sequences are MDHEN and SYDVKM. Trimming left V 6 bases short and J 5 bases short, with 8 bases between. CDR3 length: 12 amino acids. The full variable domain, in which reference TRBV28 and TRBJ1-5 provide the parts outside the CDR3, is DVKVTQSSRYLVKRTGEKVFLECVQDMDHENMFWYRQDPGLGLRLIYFSYDVKMKEKGDIPEGYSVSREKKERFSLILESASTNQTSMYLCASSIGDQPQHFGDGTRLSIL.

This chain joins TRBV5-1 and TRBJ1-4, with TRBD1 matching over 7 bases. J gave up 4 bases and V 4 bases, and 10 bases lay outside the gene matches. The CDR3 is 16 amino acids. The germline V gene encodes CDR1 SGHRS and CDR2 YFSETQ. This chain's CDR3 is CASSPEPGQINEKLFF. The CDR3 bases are TGCGCCAGCAGCCCTGAACCGGGACAGATTAATGAAAAACTGTTTTTT.

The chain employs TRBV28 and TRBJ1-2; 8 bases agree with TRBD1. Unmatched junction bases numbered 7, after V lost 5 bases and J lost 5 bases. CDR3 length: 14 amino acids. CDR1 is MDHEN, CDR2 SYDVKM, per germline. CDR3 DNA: TGTGCCAGCAGTGCGTACAGGGGGGATTATGGCTACACCTTC. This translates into CASSAYRGDYGYTF.

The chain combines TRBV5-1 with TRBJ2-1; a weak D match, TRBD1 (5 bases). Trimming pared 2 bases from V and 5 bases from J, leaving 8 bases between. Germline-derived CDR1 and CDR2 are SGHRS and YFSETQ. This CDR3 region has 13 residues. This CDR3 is CASSLQVDNEQFF. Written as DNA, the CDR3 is TGCGCCAGCAGCTTACAGGTTGACAATGAGCAGTTCTTC.

The CDR3 spells CSVEGHSGSPNTEAFF. In DNA, the CDR3 is TGCAGCGTTGAAGGGCACTCGGGGAGCCCGAACACTGAAGCTTTCTTT. This chain links TRBV29-1 with TRBJ1-1; D not resolved. Deletions cut 1 base from V and 1 base from J, with 16 bases between. Germline V gives CDR1 SQVTM, CDR2 ANQGSEA. The CDR3 contains 16 residues.

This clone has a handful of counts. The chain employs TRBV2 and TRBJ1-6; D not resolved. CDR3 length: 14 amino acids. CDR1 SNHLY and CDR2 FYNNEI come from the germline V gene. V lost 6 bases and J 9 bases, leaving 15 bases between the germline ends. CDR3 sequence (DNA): TGTGCCAGCAGCCTCCGGAGGGAAACTTCACCCCTCCACTTT. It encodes CASSLRRETSPLHF. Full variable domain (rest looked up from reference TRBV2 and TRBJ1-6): EPEVTQTPSHQVTQMGQEVILRCVPISNHLYFYWYRQILGQKVEFLVSFYNNEISEKSEIFDDQFSVERPDGSNFTLKIRSTKLEDSAMYFCASSLRRETSPLHFGNGTRLTVT.

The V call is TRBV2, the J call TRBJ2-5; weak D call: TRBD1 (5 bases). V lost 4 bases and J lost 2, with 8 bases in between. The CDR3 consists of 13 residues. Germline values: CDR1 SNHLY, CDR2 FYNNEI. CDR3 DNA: TGTGCCAGCAGTGTGGGGCCACAAGAGACCCAGTACTTC. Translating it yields CASSVGPQETQYF.

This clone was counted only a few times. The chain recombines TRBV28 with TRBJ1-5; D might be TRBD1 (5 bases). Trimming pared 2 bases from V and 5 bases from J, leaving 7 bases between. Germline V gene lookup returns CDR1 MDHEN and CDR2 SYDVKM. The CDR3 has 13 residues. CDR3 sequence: CASSLRGDQPQHF. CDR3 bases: TGTGCCAGCAGTTTACGGGGGGATCAGCCCCAGCATTTT.

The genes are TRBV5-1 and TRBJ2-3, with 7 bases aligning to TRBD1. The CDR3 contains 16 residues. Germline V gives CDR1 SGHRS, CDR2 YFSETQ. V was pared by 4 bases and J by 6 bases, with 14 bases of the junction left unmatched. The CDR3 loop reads CASSPQGPSTRDTQYF. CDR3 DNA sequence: TGCGCCAGCAGCCCACAGGGGCCCTCCACCCGGGATACGCAGTATTTT.

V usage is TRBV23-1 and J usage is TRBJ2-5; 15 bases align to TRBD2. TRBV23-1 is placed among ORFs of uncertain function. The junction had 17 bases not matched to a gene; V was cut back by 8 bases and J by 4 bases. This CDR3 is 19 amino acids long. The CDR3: CASRTKPGLAGGPRETQYF. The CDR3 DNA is TGCGCCAGCCGAACGAAGCCCGGACTAGCGGGGGGGCCGAGAGAGACCCAGTACTTC.

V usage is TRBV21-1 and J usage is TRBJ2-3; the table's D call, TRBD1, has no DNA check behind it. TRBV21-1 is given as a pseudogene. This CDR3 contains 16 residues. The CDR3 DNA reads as TGTGCCAGCCGAACCCGGGACAGTCGAATAACAGATACGCAGTATTTT. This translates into CASRTRDSRITDTQYF.

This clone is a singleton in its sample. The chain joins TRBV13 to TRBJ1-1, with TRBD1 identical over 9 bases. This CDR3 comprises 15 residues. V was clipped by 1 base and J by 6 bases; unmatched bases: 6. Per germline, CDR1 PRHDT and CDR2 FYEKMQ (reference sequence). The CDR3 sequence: CASSLDGQGLPEAFF. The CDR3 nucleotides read TGTGCCAGCAGCTTAGACGGACAGGGGTTGCCTGAAGCTTTCTTT.

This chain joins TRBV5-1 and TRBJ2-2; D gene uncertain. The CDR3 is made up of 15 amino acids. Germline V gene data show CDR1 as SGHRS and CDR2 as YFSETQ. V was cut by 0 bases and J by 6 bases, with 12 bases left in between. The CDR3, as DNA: TGCGCCAGCAGCTTGGGCGTCCCGTCCCCCGGGGAGCTGTTTTTT. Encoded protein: CASSLGVPSPGELFF. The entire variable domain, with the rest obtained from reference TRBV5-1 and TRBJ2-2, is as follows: KAGVTQTPRYLIKTRGQQVTLSCSPISGHRSVSWYQQTPGQGLQFLFEYFSETQRNKGNFPGRFSGRQFSNSRSEMNVSTLELGDSALYLCASSLGVPSPGELFFGEGSRLTVL.

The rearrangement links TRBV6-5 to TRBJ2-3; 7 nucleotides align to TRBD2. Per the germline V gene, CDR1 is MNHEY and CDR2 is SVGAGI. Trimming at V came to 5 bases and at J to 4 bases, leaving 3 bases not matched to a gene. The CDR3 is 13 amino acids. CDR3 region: CASSPGLADTQYF. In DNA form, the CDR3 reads TGTGCCAGCAGTCCAGGACTAGCAGATACGCAGTATTTT.

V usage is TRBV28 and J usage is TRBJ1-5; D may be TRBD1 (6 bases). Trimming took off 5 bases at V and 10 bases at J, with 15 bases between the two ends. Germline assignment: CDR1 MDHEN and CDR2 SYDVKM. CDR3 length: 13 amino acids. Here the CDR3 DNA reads TGTGCCAGCAGTACTTACAGGGAAGGTCCCCAGCATTTT. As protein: CASSTYREGPQHF.

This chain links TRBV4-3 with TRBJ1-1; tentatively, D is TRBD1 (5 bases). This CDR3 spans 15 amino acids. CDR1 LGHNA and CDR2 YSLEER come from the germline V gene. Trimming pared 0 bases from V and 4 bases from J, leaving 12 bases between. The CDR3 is CASSQDPGGFTEAFF. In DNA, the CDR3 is TGCGCCAGCAGCCAAGACCCCGGGGGATTCACTGAAGCTTTCTTT.

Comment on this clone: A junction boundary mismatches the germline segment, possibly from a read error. DNA for the CDR3: TGTGCCAGCCTACAGTTTCTCGGGACATCGACTTTC. Encoded protein: CASLQFLGTSTF. The chain combines TRBV2 with TRBJ2-7; a possible D gene is TRBD1 (6 bases). The CDR3 sequence is 12 residues long. The germline CDR1 and CDR2 sequences are SNHLY and FYNNEI.

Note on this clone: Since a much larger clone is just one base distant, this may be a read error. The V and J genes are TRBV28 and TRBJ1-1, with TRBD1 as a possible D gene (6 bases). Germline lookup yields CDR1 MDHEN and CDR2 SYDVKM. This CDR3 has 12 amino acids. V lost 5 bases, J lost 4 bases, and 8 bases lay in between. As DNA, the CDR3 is TGTGCCAGCAGTCAACAGGGCACTGAAGCTTTCTTT. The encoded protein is CASSQQGTEAFF.

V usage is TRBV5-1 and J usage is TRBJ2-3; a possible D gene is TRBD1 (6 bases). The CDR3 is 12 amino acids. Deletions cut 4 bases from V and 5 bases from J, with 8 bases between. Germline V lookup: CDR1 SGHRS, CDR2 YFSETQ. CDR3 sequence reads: CASSLDRDTQYF. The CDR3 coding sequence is TGCGCCAGCAGCCTGGACAGAGATACGCAGTATTTT.

The CDR3 nucleotides read TGTGCCAGCAGCCCAGGTCCTGGCTCTGGCTACACCTTC. This translates into CASSPGPGSGYTF. This sequence joins TRBV7-2 and TRBJ1-2; no definite D call. Trimming stripped 5 bases from V and 7 bases from J, with 14 bases between. Germline lookup yields CDR1 SGHTA and CDR2 FQGNSA. The CDR3 has 13 residues.